The 30 T cell receptor beta chains in this list originate from one sample, sequenced in a study of CD8 T cells in Susac syndrome. Reverse transcription of about 0.5 to 1 ug RNA used random hexamers. Using its own MiXCR run on the immunoSEQ multiplex PCR reads, TCRdb lists one record per CDR3 protein. The table shows approximately 150,000 distinct CDR3 sequences, with around 95% occurring only once. Source material: CD4+ T cells from PBMCs. The receptors were gathered from a human donor with Susac syndrome.

J is TRBJ2-3 and V is TRBV28; 8 bases line up with TRBD2. V lost 8 bases to trimming and J lost 2 bases; unmatched junction nucleotides: 3. CDR1 and CDR2 from the germline V gene are MDHEN and SYDVKM. This CDR3 spans 13 amino acids. The CDR3 nucleotides read TGTGCCAGCGCGACTAGCGACACAGATACGCAGTATTTT. This codes for CASATSDTDTQYF.

V and J are TRBV5-1 and TRBJ1-6; 8 bases align to TRBD1. The trim removed 3 bases at V and 12 bases at J, leaving 8 bases unmatched. The germline V gene encodes CDR1 SGHRS and CDR2 YFSETQ. The CDR3 loop spans 14 amino acids. Here the CDR3 reads CASSSGQGREPLHF. CDR3 nucleotide sequence: TGCGCCAGCAGCTCCGGACAGGGACGGGAACCCCTCCACTTT.

The V gene is TRBV3-1, the J gene TRBJ1-1; 8 nucleotides match TRBD1. Trimming at V came to 5 bases and at J to 1 base, leaving 6 bases not matched to a gene. This CDR3 is built from 15 residues. The V gene's germline CDR1 is LGHDT and CDR2 YNNKEL (reference sequence). The CDR3 is CASSGGQGGNTEAFF. The CDR3 DNA reads as TGTGCCAGCAGCGGAGGACAGGGCGGGAACACTGAAGCTTTCTTT.

V gene TRBV20-1 combines with J gene TRBJ1-5; 7 nucleotides match TRBD1. The CDR3 is 15 residues long. Germline V gene sequence: CDR1 DFQATT, CDR2 SNEGSKA (reference sequence). V shed 3 bases, J shed 4 bases, and the junction held 9 bases outside the gene matches. CDR3 coding DNA: TGCAGTGCTAGCGGGTATAGGGGGCTAAATCAGCCCCAGCATTTT. Protein product: CSASGYRGLNQPQHF.

This clonotype was found once. The CDR3 here is CASSLTRHRGYTF. As DNA, the CDR3 is TGTGCCAGCAGTTTAACTCGACATCGGGGCTACACCTTC. The V gene is TRBV28, the J gene TRBJ1-2; D is unresolved. The V end lost 2 bases, the J end lost 8 bases, and 12 bases lay between the germline ends. Looked up from germline, CDR1 is MDHEN and CDR2 is SYDVKM. The CDR3 loop spans 13 amino acids.

The rearrangement links TRBV7-9 to TRBJ1-1; the D gene is possibly TRBD1 (5 bases). CDR3 size: 13 residues. Germline loops: CDR1 SEHNR, CDR2 FQNEAQ (reference sequence). V gave up 3 bases and J gave up 3 bases, with 8 bases separating them. In DNA, the CDR3 is TGTGCCAGCAGCTTGGGGCAGTACACTGAAGCTTTCTTT. The encoded protein is CASSLGQYTEAFF.

This rearrangement joins TRBV9 to TRBJ2-1; TRBD1 agrees at 7 bases. Germline CDR1 reads SGDLS; CDR2 reads YYNGEE. V gave up 4 bases and J gave up 5 bases; unmatched junction bases: 9. This CDR3 region has 15 residues. This CDR3 reads CASSPQTGSHNEQFF. CDR3 DNA sequence: TGTGCCAGCAGCCCCCAGACAGGGAGCCACAATGAGCAGTTCTTC.

The chain employs TRBV12-3 or TRBV12-4 and TRBJ1-5, with D hard to call. V was clipped by 1 base and J by 5 bases, with 9 bases between them. The CDR3 length is 14 residues. CDR3 loop: CASSLETRYQPQHF. As DNA, the CDR3 is TGTGCCAGCAGTTTAGAGACCCGGTATCAGCCCCAGCATTTT.

The chain is built from TRBV18 and TRBJ2-1; D not resolved. The CDR3 sequence is 14 residues long. Between the trimmed V and J ends, which lost 2 bases and 2 bases, there was a span of 7 bases. Germline CDR1 and CDR2: KGHSH and LQKENI. Here the CDR3 DNA reads TGTGCCAGCTCACCATCCCAGACCTACAATGAGCAGTTCTTC. Encoded protein: CASSPSQTYNEQFF.

The J gene is TRBJ1-5, the V gene TRBV20-1, with 8 bases identical to TRBD1. Germline trimming cut 3 bases from V and 6 bases from J; bases unmatched to any gene: 7. The length of the CDR3 is 14 residues. Germline V CDR1 and CDR2: DFQATT, SNEGSKA (reference sequence). In nucleotides, the CDR3 is TGCAGTGCTAGTCAGGGCAGGGGGCGTCAGCCCCAGCATTTT. It specifies CSASQGRGRQPQHF.

This rearrangement joins TRBV12-3 or TRBV12-4 to TRBJ2-7, with TRBD1 as a possible D gene (5 bases). The germline V and J ends were trimmed by 3 bases and 9 bases, with 12 bases remaining between them. The CDR3 length is 12 residues. This chain's CDR3 is CASSLIGAGQYF. The CDR3 DNA reads as TGTGCCAGCAGTTTGATTGGGGCTGGGCAGTACTTC.

This clonotype appeared once. The rearrangement links TRBV5-1 to TRBJ2-1; D unresolved. Per germline, CDR1 SGHRS and CDR2 YFSETQ. Trimming removed 4 bases at V and 8 bases at J, with 16 bases between. The CDR3 runs to 14 residues. The CDR3 protein is CASSPDHGSYEQFF. CDR3 DNA sequence: TGCGCCAGCAGCCCGGACCACGGTTCCTATGAGCAGTTCTTC.

The V and J genes are TRBV6-1 and TRBJ2-4; no firm D call. The CDR3 runs 14 residues. Trimming removed 1 base at V and 1 base at J, with 5 bases between. Germline V gives CDR1 MNHNS, CDR2 SASEGT. This CDR3 reads CASSEVWAKNIQYF. The CDR3, as DNA: TGTGCCAGCAGTGAAGTATGGGCCAAAAACATTCAGTACTTC.

The V call is TRBV18, the J call TRBJ1-1, with D unclear. The germline CDR1 and CDR2 sequences are KGHSH and LQKENI. V lost 3 bases and J 0 bases, leaving 11 bases between the germline ends. The CDR3 spans 15 residues. The CDR3 DNA reads TGTGCCAGCTCACCGTCGGGCAAAATGAACACTGAAGCTTTCTTT. Translated: CASSPSGKMNTEAFF.

The chain combines TRBV29-1 with TRBJ2-3; the match to TRBD2 covers 7 bases. The CDR3 runs 15 residues. Germline V lookup: CDR1 SQVTM, CDR2 ANQGSEA. The J segment lost 1 base and the V segment lost 4 bases, leaving 8 bases of the junction unmatched. CDR3 residues: CSVVYREERTDTQYF. DNA of the CDR3: TGCAGCGTTGTGTATCGGGAGGAACGCACAGATACGCAGTATTTT.

About this clonotype itself: The junction departs from germline at one end; a sequencing error may be responsible. The chain recombines TRBV20-1 with TRBJ2-1; 9 bases line up with TRBD2. This CDR3 comprises 15 residues. The germline V gene has CDR1 DFQATT and CDR2 SNEGSKA (reference sequence). The CDR3, as DNA: TGCAGTGCAAGAGATGGCGGGAGGGCCTGGAATGAGCAGTTCTTC. It is translated as CSARDGGRAWNEQFF.

V and J are TRBV9 and TRBJ2-5, with D possibly TRBD1 on 5 matching bases. Germline CDR1 and CDR2: SGDLS and YYNGEE. This CDR3 spans 14 amino acids. The V end lost 0 bases, the J end lost 3 bases, and 9 bases lay between the germline ends. The chain's CDR3 is CASSVGGREETQYF. The CDR3 coding sequence is TGTGCCAGCAGCGTAGGGGGCCGGGAAGAGACCCAGTACTTC.

This chain connects TRBV20-1 to TRBJ1-5; D gene uncertain. The CDR3 has 14 residues. V dropped 0 bases and J dropped 7 bases, with 13 bases sitting between them. CDR1 and CDR2 from the germline V gene are DFQATT and SNEGSKA (reference sequence). The CDR3 reads CSARDRLSIQPQHF. CDR3 nucleotides: TGCAGTGCTAGAGATAGACTATCAATACAGCCCCAGCATTTT.

The rearrangement joins TRBV20-1 to TRBJ1-4; 8 positions agree with TRBD1. Unmatched junction bases numbered 4, after V lost 5 bases and J lost 2 bases. From germline, CDR1 is DFQATT and CDR2 SNEGSKA (reference sequence). This CDR3 comprises 14 residues. The CDR3 region is CSAPQGATNEKLFF. Here the CDR3 DNA reads TGCAGTGCTCCGCAGGGGGCGACTAATGAAAAACTGTTTTTT.

The V and J genes are TRBV2 and TRBJ2-1, with D tentatively TRBD1 or TRBD2 (5 bases each). With 7 bases removed from V and 3 bases from J, the gap between germline ends came to 13 bases. The CDR3 is made up of 14 amino acids. The germline V gene has CDR1 SNHLY and CDR2 FYNNEI. The CDR3 loop is CASTKGRIYNEQFF. In nucleotides, the CDR3 is TGTGCCAGCACCAAGGGACGTATCTACAATGAGCAGTTCTTC.

The chain carries TRBV5-1 and TRBJ2-7; 10 positions match TRBD2. V shed 4 bases and J 6 bases; nucleotides not matched to a gene: 13. This CDR3 is 16 amino acids long. The germline gives CDR1 SGHRS, CDR2 YFSETQ. The CDR3 sequence is CASSNLAGEGVREQYF. DNA for the CDR3: TGCGCCAGCAGCAACCTAGCGGGAGAAGGTGTACGCGAGCAGTACTTC. Filled out from reference TRBV5-1 and TRBJ2-7, the complete variable domain reads KAGVTQTPRYLIKTRGQQVTLSCSPISGHRSVSWYQQTPGQGLQFLFEYFSETQRNKGNFPGRFSGRQFSNSRSEMNVSTLELGDSALYLCASSNLAGEGVREQYFGPGTRLTVT.

CDR3 amino acids: CASSQAGQGPYEQYF. The CDR3 DNA follows: TGCGCCAGCAGCCAAGCGGGACAGGGGCCCTACGAGCAGTACTTC. This sequence joins TRBV4-1 and TRBJ2-7; 10 nucleotides align to TRBD1. From germline, CDR1 is MGHRA and CDR2 YSYEKL. This CDR3 contains 15 residues. V lost 1 base, J lost 2 bases, and 2 bases stayed unmatched.

Notes on this clonotype: A junction boundary mismatches the germline segment, possibly from a read error. This rearrangement joins TRBV29-1 to TRBJ2-5; tentative D call: TRBD1 (6 bases). CDR3 size: 14 residues. The germline V gene has CDR1 SQVTM and CDR2 ANQGSEA. CDR3 DNA: TGCAGCACGAGGGACACCCATAACCAAGAGACCCAGTATTTC. Its translation: CSTRDTHNQETQYF.

The chain employs TRBV28 and TRBJ2-1, with 9 bases lining up with TRBD1. The V gene's germline CDR1 is MDHEN and CDR2 SYDVKM. V lost 5 bases and J lost 6; bases outside the gene matches: 14. The CDR3 is made up of 17 amino acids. The DNA of the CDR3 is TGTGCCAGCAGTCTCCCCCAGGGGACAGGGCTCTCCAATGAGCAGTTCTTC. Its translation is CASSLPQGTGLSNEQFF.

The chain recombines TRBV19 with TRBJ2-5; the D gene is possibly TRBD1 (6 bases). Germline V lookup: CDR1 LNHDA, CDR2 SQIVND (reference sequence). Deletions cut 5 bases from V and 6 bases from J, with 13 bases between. This CDR3 has 13 amino acids. CDR3 nucleotides: TGTGCCAGTAGTCAACAGGGAATGCAGACCCAGTACTTC. This encodes CASSQQGMQTQYF.

This chain uses TRBV12-3 or TRBV12-4 with TRBJ2-5, with D possibly TRBD2 on 5 matching bases. V was shortened by 4 bases and J by 3 bases, with 15 bases between the two germline ends. This CDR3 contains 15 residues. CDR3 residues: CASSSERTREETQYF. Here the CDR3 DNA reads TGTGCCAGCAGTTCCGAGCGCACTAGAGAAGAGACCCAGTACTTC.

V gene TRBV20-1 combines with J gene TRBJ2-7; 10 bases are a match to TRBD2. The CDR3 is 13 amino acids. The ends lost 5 bases at V and 2 bases at J; junction bases unmatched: 3. The V gene's germline CDR1 is DFQATT and CDR2 SNEGSKA (reference sequence). The CDR3 DNA follows: TGCAGTGCTTCGGGACTAGCGACCTACGAGCAGTACTTC. This sequence encodes CSASGLATYEQYF.

The genes are TRBV7-9 and TRBJ1-1; 7 positions match TRBD1. The J segment lost 0 bases and the V segment lost 10 bases, leaving 5 bases of the junction unmatched. The CDR3 consists of 13 residues. Germline-derived CDR1 and CDR2 are SEHNR and FQNEAQ (reference sequence). The CDR3, as DNA: TGTGCCACCGGGGACAGAGTGAACACTGAAGCTTTCTTT. Protein: CATGDRVNTEAFF.

In this sample, this clonotype turned up once. V gene TRBV11-2 combines with J gene TRBJ2-5, with 7 positions matching TRBD2. This CDR3 is 13 amino acids long. The V and J ends lost 6 bases and 5 bases, in that order; junction bases with no gene match: 6. Germline V gene sequence: CDR1 SGHAT, CDR2 FQNNGV. CDR3 DNA sequence: TGTGCCAGCAGGGGCGGGAGTACCGAGACCCAGTACTTC. Translated: CASRGGSTETQYF.

This clonotype has a single count. The J gene is TRBJ2-1, the V gene TRBV6-1, with 14 nucleotides matching TRBD2. The germline V gene encodes CDR1 MNHNS and CDR2 SASEGT. The V gene end was trimmed by 6 bases and the J gene end by 3 bases; junction bases not matched to a gene: 7. This CDR3 region has 17 residues. The CDR3 sequence: CASSPRLAGGIYNEQFF. DNA of the CDR3: TGTGCCAGCAGCCCCCGACTAGCGGGGGGGATCTACAATGAGCAGTTCTTC.